This T cell receptor beta chain was sequenced for a study of regulatory T cells in long-lasting Graves disease. Overall study findings and caveats: With persistent disease, TRBV28, TRBJ1-2 and TRBJ2-5 were the favored segments.

Indicated time point: newly diagnosed GD, antithyroid drugs for less than 3 months. PBMCs provided the RNA from which the TCR library was made. Graves' disease diagnoses followed American Thyroid Association guidelines. Library construction for TCR beta used iRepertoire HTBI primers and Arm-PCR of CDR3 regions. Using its own MiXCR run on the multiplex PCR reads, TCRdb lists one record per CDR3 protein. Among around 400,000 distinct CDR3 sequences listed, about a sixth were seen once. The ends were cut back, 0 bases at V and 5 bases at J, with 10 bases in the middle. This CDR3 comprises 14 residues. Germline values: CDR1 KGHSH, CDR2 LQKENI. This clonotype occurred many times. What it binds is not known.

The sequence came from a female donor with Graves disease. The V gene is TRBV18, the J gene TRBJ1-1; D call uncertain. The sample consisted of peripheral blood mononuclear cells (PBMCs), taken at new diagnosis, from a patient treated with antithyroid drugs. The CDR3 coding sequence is TGTGCCAGCTCACCACCAAGTGGGAGGACTGAAGCTTTCTTT. Protein product: CASSPPSGRTEAFF.